This T cell receptor (beta chain) was captured in a study of Graves' ophthalmopathy and Graves' hyperthyroidism. The study amplified TCR beta CDR3 regions using RNA transcripts. The library came from an HTBI-primed first-round RT-PCR and a second-round multiplex PCR. Using its own MiXCR run on the multiplex PCR reads, TCRdb lists one record per CDR3 protein. Of approximately 460,000 distinct CDR3 sequences listed, about an eighth are singletons. In this sample, this clonotype turned up many times. The receptor's source is a woman in her thirties with Graves' ophthalmopathy. The sequencing sample was made of blood.

The CDR3 loop reads CASSLWGGTGELFF. CDR3 nucleotide sequence: TGTGCCAGCAGTTTGTGGGGGGGCACCGGGGAGCTGTTTTTT. The V gene is TRBV12-3 or TRBV12-4, the J gene TRBJ2-2; 7 bases fit TRBD2. The J segment lost 4 bases and the V segment lost 3 bases, leaving 2 bases of the junction unmatched. The length of the CDR3 is 14 residues.